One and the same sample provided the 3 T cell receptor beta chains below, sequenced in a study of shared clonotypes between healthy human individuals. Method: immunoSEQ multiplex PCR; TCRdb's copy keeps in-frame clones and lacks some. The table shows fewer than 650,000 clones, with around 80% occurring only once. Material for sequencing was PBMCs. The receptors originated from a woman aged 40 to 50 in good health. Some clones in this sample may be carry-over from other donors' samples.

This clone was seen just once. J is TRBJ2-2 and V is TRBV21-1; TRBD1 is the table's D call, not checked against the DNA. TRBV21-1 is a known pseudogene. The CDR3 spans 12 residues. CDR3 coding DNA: TGTGCCAGCAAACAGGGGACCGGGGAGCTGTTTTTT. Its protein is CASKQGTGELFF.

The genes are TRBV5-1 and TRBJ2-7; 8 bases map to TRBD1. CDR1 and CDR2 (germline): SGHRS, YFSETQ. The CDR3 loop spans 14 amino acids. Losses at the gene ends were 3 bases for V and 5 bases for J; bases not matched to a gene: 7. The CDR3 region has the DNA TGCGCCAGCAGCTCGGGGGCAGGGGGCGACGAGCAGTACTTC. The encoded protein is CASSSGAGGDEQYF.

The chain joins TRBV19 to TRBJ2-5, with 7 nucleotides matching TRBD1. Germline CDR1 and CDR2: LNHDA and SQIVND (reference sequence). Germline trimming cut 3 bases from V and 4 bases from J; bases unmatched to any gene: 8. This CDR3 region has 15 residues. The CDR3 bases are TGTGCCAGTAGTATTGGGGGACAGCTGCGAGAGACCCAGTACTTC. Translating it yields CASSIGGQLRETQYF.